This T cell receptor (beta chain) was sequenced for a study of blood T cell repertoires in COVID-19. Study-wide context: COVID-19 samples collected from the United States, Italy and Spain covered acute and convalescent phases. PBMCs, B-cell-depleted T cells, or T cells provided the cDNA or gDNA that made up the material.

Patients from Seattle were sampled longitudinally, starting during active infection. CDR1 is SGHTA, CDR2 FQGNSA, per germline. J lost 1 base, V lost 4 bases, and 2 bases had no gene match. This CDR3 spans 14 amino acids. In the original processing: By means of reference gene primer amplification, nucleated cell counts were estimated. TCRdb's table, derived via immunoSEQ multiplex PCR, lists solely in-frame clones and lacks some. D and trimming come from the DNA, and the V and J calls and clone size come from that table. The sample lists 240,000 or so clones, around 81% occurring once. The genes are TRBV7-2 and TRBJ1-1, with 8 bases aligning to TRBD1. This clonotype was obtained from an elderly woman with COVID-19, enrolled during active disease. Material for sequencing was peripheral blood. The CDR3 here is CASSSRGQNTEAFF. The CDR3 DNA sequence: TGTGCCAGCAGCTCCAGGGGGCAGAACACTGAAGCTTTCTTT.